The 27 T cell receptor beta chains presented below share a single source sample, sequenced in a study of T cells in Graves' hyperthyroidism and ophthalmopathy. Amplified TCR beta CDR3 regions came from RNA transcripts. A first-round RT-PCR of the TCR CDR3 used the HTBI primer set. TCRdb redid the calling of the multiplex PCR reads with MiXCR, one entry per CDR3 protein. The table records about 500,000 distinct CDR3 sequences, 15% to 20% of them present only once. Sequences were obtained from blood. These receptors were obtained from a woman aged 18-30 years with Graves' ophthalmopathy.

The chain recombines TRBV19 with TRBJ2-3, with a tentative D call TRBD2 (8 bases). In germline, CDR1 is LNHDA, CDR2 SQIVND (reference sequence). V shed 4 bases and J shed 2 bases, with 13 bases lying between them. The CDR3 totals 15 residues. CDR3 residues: CASSTGGTDTDTQYF. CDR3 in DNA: TGTGCCAGTAGTACGGGAGGGACAGACACAGATACGCAGTATTTT.

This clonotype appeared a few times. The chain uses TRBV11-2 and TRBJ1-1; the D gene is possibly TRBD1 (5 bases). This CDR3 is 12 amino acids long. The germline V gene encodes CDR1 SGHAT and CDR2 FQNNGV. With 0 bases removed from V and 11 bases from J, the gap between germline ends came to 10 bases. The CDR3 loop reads CASSLDRGDAFF. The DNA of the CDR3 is TGTGCCAGCAGCTTAGATAGAGGGGACGCTTTCTTT.

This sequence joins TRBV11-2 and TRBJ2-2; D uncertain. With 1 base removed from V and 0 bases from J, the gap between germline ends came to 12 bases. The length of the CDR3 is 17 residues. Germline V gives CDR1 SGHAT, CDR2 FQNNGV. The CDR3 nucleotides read TGTGCCAGCAGCTTAGGTATCGGGCAGACGAACACCGGGGAGCTGTTTTTT. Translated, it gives CASSLGIGQTNTGELFF. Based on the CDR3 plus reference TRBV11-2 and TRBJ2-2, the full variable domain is EAGVAQSPRYKIIEKRQSVAFWCNPISGHATLYWYQQILGQGPKLLIQFQNNGVVDDSQLPKDRFSAERLKGVDSTLKIQPAKLEDSAVYLCASSLGIGQTNTGELFFGEGSRLTVL.

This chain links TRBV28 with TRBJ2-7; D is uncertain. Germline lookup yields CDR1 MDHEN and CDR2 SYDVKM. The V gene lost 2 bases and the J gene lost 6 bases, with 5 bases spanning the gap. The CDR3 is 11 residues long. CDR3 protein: CASSLNVEQYF. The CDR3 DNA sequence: TGTGCCAGCAGTTTAAACGTCGAGCAGTACTTC.

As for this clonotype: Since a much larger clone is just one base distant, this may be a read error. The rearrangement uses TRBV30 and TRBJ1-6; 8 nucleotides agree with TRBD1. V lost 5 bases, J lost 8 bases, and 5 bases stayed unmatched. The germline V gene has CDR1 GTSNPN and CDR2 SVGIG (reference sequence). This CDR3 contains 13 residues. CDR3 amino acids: CAWVHRGDSPLHF. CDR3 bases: TGTGCCTGGGTCCACAGGGGGGATTCACCCCTCCACTTT.

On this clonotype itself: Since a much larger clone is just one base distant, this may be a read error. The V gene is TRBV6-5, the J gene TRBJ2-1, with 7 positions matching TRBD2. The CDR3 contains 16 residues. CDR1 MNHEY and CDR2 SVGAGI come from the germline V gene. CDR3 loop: CAGSYMAGAWHNEQFF. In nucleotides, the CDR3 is TGTGCCGGCAGTTACATGGCGGGAGCGTGGCACAATGAGCAGTTCTTC.

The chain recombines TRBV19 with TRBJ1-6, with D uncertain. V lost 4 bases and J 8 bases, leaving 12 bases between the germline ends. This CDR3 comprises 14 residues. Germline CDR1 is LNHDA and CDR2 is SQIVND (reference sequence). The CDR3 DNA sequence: TGTGCCAGTAGTACCCGGACCGCTTATTCACCCCTCCACTTT. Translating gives CASSTRTAYSPLHF.

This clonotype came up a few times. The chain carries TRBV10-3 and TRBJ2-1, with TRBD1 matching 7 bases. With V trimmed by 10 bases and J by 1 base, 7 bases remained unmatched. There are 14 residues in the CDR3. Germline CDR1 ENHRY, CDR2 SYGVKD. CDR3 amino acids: CATQGQESYNEQFF. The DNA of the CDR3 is TGTGCCACACAAGGACAGGAATCCTACAATGAGCAGTTCTTC.

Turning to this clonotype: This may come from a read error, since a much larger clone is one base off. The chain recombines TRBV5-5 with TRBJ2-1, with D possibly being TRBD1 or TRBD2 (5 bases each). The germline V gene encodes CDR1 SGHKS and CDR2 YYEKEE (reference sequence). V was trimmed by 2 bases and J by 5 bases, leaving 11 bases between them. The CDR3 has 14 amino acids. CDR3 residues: CASSFVGTHNEQFF. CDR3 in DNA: TGTGCCAGCAGCTTCGTCGGGACCCACAATGAGCAGTTCTTC.

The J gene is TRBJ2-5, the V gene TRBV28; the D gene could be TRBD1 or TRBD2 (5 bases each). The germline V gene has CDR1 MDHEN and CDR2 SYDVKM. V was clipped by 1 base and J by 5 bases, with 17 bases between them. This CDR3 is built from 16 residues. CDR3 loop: CASSLSNTRGRETQYF. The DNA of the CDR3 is TGTGCCAGCAGTTTATCTAATACGAGGGGTCGGGAGACCCAGTACTTC.

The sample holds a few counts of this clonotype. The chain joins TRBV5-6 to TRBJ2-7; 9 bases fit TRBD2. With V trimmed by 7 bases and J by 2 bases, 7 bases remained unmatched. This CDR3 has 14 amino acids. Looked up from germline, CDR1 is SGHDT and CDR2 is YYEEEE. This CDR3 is CASSELAGPYEQYF. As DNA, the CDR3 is TGTGCCAGCTCCGAGCTAGCGGGGCCCTACGAGCAGTACTTC.

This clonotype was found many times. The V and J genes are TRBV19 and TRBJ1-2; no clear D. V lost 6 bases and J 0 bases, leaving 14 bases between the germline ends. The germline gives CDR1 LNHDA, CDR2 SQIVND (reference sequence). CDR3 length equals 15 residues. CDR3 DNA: TGTGCCAGTAGCGATCGGGGATATTCTAACTATGGCTACACCTTC. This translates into CASSDRGYSNYGYTF.

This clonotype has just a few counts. CDR3 DNA: TGTGCCAGCAGCTTGGACAGGGCGGTTGAAAAACTGTTTTTT. It codes for CASSLDRAVEKLFF. The chain employs TRBV5-6 and TRBJ1-4, with D perhaps TRBD1 (6 bases). The V end lost 0 bases, the J end lost 7 bases, and 10 bases lay between the germline ends. Germline V lookup: CDR1 SGHDT, CDR2 YYEEEE. This CDR3 is built from 14 residues.

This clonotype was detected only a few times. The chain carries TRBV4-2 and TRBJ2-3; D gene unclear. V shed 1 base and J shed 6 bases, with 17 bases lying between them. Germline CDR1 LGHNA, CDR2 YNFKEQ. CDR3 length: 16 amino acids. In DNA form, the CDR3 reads TGTGCCAGCAGCCAAGCCGCGGCTTCCTTTGAGGATACGCAGTATTTT. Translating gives CASSQAAASFEDTQYF.

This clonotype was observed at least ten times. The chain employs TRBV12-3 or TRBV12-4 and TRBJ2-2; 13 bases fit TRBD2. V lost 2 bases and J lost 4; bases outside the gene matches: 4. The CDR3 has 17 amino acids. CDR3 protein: CASSLTSGRGGTGELFF. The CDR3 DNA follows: TGTGCCAGCAGTTTAACTAGCGGGAGGGGAGGCACCGGGGAGCTGTTTTTT.

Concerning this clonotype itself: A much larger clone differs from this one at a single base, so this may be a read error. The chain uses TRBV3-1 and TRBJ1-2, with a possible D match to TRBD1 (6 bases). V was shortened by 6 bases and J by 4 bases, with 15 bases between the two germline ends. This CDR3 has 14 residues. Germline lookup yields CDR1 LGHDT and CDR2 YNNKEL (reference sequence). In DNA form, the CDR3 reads TGTGCCAGCAGTGGACAGCAACGAGTCTATGGCTACACCTTC. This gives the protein CASSGQQRVYGYTF. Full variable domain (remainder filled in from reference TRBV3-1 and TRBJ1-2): DTAVSQTPKYLVTQMGNDKSIKCEQNLGHDTMYWYKQDSKKFLKIMFSYNNKELIINETVPNRFSPKSPDKAHLNLHINSLELGDSAVYFCASSGQQRVYGYTFGSGTRLTVV.

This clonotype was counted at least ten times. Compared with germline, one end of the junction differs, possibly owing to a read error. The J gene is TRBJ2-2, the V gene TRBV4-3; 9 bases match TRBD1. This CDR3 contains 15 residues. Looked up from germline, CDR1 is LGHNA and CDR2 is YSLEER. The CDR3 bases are TGTGCCAGCAGCCTCATACCGGGACAGGGCGTGGAGCTGTTTTTT. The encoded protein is CASSLIPGQGVELFF.

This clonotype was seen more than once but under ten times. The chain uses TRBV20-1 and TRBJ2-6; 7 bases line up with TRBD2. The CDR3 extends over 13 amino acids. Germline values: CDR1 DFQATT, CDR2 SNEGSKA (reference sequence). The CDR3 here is CSGGSPGANVLTF. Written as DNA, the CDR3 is TGCAGCGGGGGGTCACCTGGGGCCAACGTCCTGACTTTC.

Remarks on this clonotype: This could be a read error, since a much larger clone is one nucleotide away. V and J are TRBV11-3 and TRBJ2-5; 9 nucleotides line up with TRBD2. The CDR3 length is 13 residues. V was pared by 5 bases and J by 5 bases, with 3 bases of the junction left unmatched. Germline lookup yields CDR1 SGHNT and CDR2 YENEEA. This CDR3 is CASSGSGSETQYF. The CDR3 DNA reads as TGTGCCAGCAGCGGTAGCGGGAGTGAGACCCAGTACTTC.

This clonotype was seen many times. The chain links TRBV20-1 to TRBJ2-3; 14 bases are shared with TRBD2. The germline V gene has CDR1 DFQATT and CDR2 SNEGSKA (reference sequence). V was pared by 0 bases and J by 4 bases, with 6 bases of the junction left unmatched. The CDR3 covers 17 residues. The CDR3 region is CSARDETSGGVADTQYF. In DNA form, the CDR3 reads TGCAGTGCTAGAGATGAGACTAGCGGGGGGGTGGCAGATACGCAGTATTTT.

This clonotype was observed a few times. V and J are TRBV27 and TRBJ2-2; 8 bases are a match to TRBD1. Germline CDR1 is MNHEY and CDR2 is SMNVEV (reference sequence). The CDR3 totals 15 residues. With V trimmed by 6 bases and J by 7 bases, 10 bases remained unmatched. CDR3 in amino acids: CASSLFGTGGGELFF. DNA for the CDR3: TGTGCCAGCAGCCTTTTCGGCACAGGGGGCGGGGAGCTGTTTTTT.

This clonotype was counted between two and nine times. The CDR3 reads CASSPLSAGAGGTGELFF. As DNA, the CDR3 is TGTGCCAGCAGTCCCCTCTCGGCGGGAGCGGGGGGAACCGGGGAGCTGTTTTTT. This sequence joins TRBV28 and TRBJ2-2, with 9 bases identical to TRBD2. Germline V gives CDR1 MDHEN, CDR2 SYDVKM. Unmatched junction bases numbered 15, after V lost 5 bases and J lost 5 bases. This CDR3 comprises 18 residues.

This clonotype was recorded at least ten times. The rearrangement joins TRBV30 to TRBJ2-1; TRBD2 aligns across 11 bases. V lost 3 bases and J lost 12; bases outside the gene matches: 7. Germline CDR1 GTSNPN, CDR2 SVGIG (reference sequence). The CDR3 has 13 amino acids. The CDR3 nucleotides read TGTGCCTGGAGCTTTACTAGCGGGAGAGTGCAGTTCTTC. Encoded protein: CAWSFTSGRVQFF.

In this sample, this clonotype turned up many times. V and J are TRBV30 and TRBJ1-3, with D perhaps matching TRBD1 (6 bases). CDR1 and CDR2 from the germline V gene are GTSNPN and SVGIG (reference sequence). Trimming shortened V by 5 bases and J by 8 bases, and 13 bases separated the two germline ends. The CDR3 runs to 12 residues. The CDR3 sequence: CAWDQGGDTIYF. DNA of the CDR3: TGTGCCTGGGACCAAGGGGGGGACACCATATATTTT.

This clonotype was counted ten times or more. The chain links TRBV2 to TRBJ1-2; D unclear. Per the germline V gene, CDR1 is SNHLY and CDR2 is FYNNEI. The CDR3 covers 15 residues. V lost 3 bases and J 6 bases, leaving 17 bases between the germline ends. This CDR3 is CASSDIAPDGNGYTF. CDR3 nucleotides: TGTGCCAGCAGTGACATTGCCCCGGATGGGAATGGCTACACCTTC.

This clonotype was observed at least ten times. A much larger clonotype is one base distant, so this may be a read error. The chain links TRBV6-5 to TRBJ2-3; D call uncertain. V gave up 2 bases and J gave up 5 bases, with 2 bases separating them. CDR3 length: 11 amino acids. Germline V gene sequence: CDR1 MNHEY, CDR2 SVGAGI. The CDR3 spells CASSYRDTQYF. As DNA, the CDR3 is TGTGCCAGCAGTTACAGAGATACGCAGTATTTT.

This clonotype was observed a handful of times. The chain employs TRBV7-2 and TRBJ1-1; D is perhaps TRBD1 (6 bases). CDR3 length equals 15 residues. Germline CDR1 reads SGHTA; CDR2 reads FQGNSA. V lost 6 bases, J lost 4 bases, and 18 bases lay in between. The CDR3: CASSLAGVRATEAFF. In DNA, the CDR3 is TGTGCCAGCAGTCTGGCAGGGGTCCGAGCCACTGAAGCTTTCTTT. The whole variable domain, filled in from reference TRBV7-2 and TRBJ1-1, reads GAGVSQSPSNKVTEKGKDVELRCDPISGHTALYWYRQSLGQGLEFLIYFQGNSAPDKSGLPSDRFSAERTGGSVSTLTIQRTQQEDSAVYLCASSLAGVRATEAFFGQGTRLTVV.